The clone carrying this T cell receptor beta chain was recorded a few times. Its specificity is not known. PCR involved 60 Vbeta and 13 Jbeta primers. The table came from immunoSEQ multiplex PCR; TCRdb's copy has only in-frame clones and leaves some out. The table shows around 150,000 clones, with 75% to 85% occurring only once. These data originate in a study of cytomegalovirus exposure and HLA in healthy donors. Study-wide points: Donor immune exposure was known only as CMV serostatus. The authors later linked a missense DCLRE1C variant to TCR beta V- and J-gene trimming.

CDR1 and CDR2 (germline): MNHNS, SASEGT. Losses at the gene ends were 2 bases for V and 8 bases for J; bases not matched to a gene: 15. The CDR3 runs to 17 residues. The clonotype comes from a man aged 30 to 39 in good health and CMV-seronegative. The chain recombines TRBV6-1 with TRBJ2-1; 7 nucleotides line up with TRBD1. The specimen sequenced was PBMCs. CDR3 sequence reads: CASSEPHRGWPHDEQFF. The CDR3 nucleotides read TGTGCCAGCAGTGAACCCCACAGGGGATGGCCGCACGATGAGCAGTTCTTC.